This TCR beta chain was observed in a study of T cells in Graves' hyperthyroidism and ophthalmopathy. Study-level findings and limits: Ophthalmopathy was model-predicted a median around 6.7 months pre-onset.

V was clipped by 3 bases and J by 7 bases, with 9 bases between them. The germline CDR1 and CDR2 sequences are LNHDA and SQIVND (reference sequence). CDR3 length: 12 residues. An approximately 10 ml volume of fresh peripheral blood provided the PBMCs. TCR beta CDR3 sequences were amplified from RNA transcripts. Researchers ran a first-round RT-PCR on the TCR CDR3 using the HTBI primer set. TCRdb reprocessed the multiplex PCR reads via MiXCR and lists one record per CDR3 protein. The sample yields fewer than 500,000 distinct CDR3 sequences, 14% to 15% seen once. Note on this clonotype: Its target is unknown.

The receptor comes from a man aged 18 to 29 with Graves' ophthalmopathy. The chain uses TRBV19 and TRBJ1-2, with D unclear. What was sequenced was blood. The CDR3 loop is CASSIGETGYTF. CDR3 DNA sequence: TGTGCCAGTAGTATCGGGGAGACTGGCTACACCTTC.